A selection of T cell receptor beta chains follows, all from one sample in a study of tumor-infiltrating lymphocytes in localized non-small cell lung cancer. Sequencing used immunoSEQ multiplex PCR; TCRdb keeps in-frame clones, though not all of them. Of 9,000 or so clones in the sample, almost 85% were seen once. The sequenced material came from uninvolved lung tissue not adjacent to the tumor. These receptors all stem from a human donor with non-small cell lung cancer. CDR3s include the opening cysteine and the closing phenylalanine or tryptophan. The order of the fields is J gene, V gene, CDR3 length, D gene, clone size, CDR3 protein, CDR3 DNA. D genes are given only for firm matches. Part of the rows lack a size; the others show once, few, many or a class for expanded clones.

>TRBJ1-1|TRBV4-1|15|NA|NA
CASSLSPSGNTEAFF
TGCGCCAGCAGCCTATCCCCGTCGGGGAACACTGAAGCTTTCTTT
>TRBJ2-3|TRBV28|16|TRBD2|once
CASSFMTSGMEDTQYF
TGTGCCAGCAGTTTTATGACTAGCGGGATGGAAGATACGCAGTATTTT
>TRBJ2-3|TRBV7-9|15|NA|NA
CASSKEQGTTDTQYF
TGTGCCAGCAGCAAAGAACAGGGTACTACAGATACGCAGTATTTT
>TRBJ2-7|TRBV23-1|16|TRBD1|few
CASSQRRGYRSYEQYF
TGCGCCAGCAGTCAACGCAGGGGGTACCGCTCCTACGAGCAGTACTTC
>TRBJ2-1|TRBV4-3|13|NA|few
CASSQGRGNEQFF
TGCGCCAGCAGCCAAGGCCGGGGAAATGAGCAGTTCTTC
>TRBJ1-2|TRBV7-2|15|TRBD1|NA
CASSPSGQVPYGYTF
TGTGCCAGCAGCCCCTCCGGACAGGTGCCCTATGGCTACACCTTC
>TRBJ1-1|TRBV7-9|12|NA|NA
CASSEGNTEAFF
TGTGCCAGCAGCGAAGGGAACACTGAAGCTTTCTTT
>TRBJ2-3|TRBV6-1|17|TRBD2|NA
CASSEEPGGGGTDTQYF
TGTGCCAGCAGTGAAGAACCGGGTGGGGGAGGGACAGATACGCAGTATTTT
>TRBJ1-1|TRBV19|12|NA|NA
CASSGRYTEAFF
TGTGCCAGTAGTGGGAGGTATACTGAAGCTTTCTTT
>TRBJ1-1|TRBV6-6|12|NA|NA
CASRLGQVQAFF
TGTGCCAGCAGACTAGGGCAGGTTCAGGCTTTCTTT
>TRBJ2-7|TRBV7-2|14|TRBD1|NA
CASSIGTGSYEQYF
TGTGCCAGCAGCATTGGGACAGGCAGCTACGAGCAGTACTTC
>TRBJ1-6|TRBV7-2|16|TRBD1|NA
CASSLIGRGYNSPLHF
TGTGCCAGCAGCTTAATTGGCAGGGGGTACAATTCACCCCTCCACTTT
>TRBJ1-1|TRBV7-2|14|NA|NA
CASSPTGLNTEAFF
TGTGCCAGCAGCCCCACAGGCCTGAACACTGAAGCTTTCTTT
>TRBJ2-5|TRBV7-7|13|TRBD2|NA
CASSRAGRETQYF
TGTGCTAGCAGCCGAGCGGGAAGGGAGACCCAGTACTTC
>TRBJ1-1|TRBV15|14|NA|few
CATSRDPESTEAFF
TGTGCCACCAGCAGAGATCCGGAGTCCACTGAAGCTTTCTTT
>TRBJ2-3|TRBV4-2|15|NA|NA
CASSQASGEPDTQYF
TGTGCCAGCAGCCAAGCCTCGGGGGAACCAGATACGCAGTATTTT
>TRBJ2-7|TRBV1|19|NA|NA
CTSSQVRPTGGDLSYEQYF
TGCACCAGCAGCCAGGTCCGACCTACGGGAGGGGATCTTTCCTACGAGCAGTACTTC
>TRBJ2-7|TRBV15|15|NA|NA
CATRDEQAGTYEQYF
TGTGCCACCAGAGACGAGCAGGCTGGAACCTACGAGCAGTACTTC
>TRBJ1-3|TRBV28|14|NA|NA
CASGTLTGGNTIYF
TGTGCCAGCGGGACCCTAACGGGAGGAAACACCATATATTTT
>TRBJ2-7|TRBV4-2|16|TRBD2|NA
CASSQDGGDSPYEQYF
TGTGCCAGCAGCCAAGACGGGGGGGATAGCCCCTACGAGCAGTACTTC
>TRBJ2-3|TRBV19|11|NA|NA
CASSGRGPQYF
TGTGCCAGTAGTGGAAGGGGACCGCAGTATTTT
>TRBJ2-3|TRBV9|13|NA|NA
CASSPQLSDTQYF
TGTGCCAGCAGCCCACAATTGTCAGATACGCAGTATTTT
>TRBJ1-5|TRBV19|15|NA|NA
CASSIDRGRSQPQHF
TGTGCCAGTAGTATAGATAGGGGCCGCAGTCAGCCCCAGCATTTT